This T cell receptor (beta chain) was captured by sequencing in a study of cytomegalovirus exposure and HLA in healthy donors. Study as a whole: Of the donors genotyped, approximately 410 in all, 81% fell in the Caucasian-associated ancestry cluster. Study-wide results and caveats: In a later analysis, parvovirus B19, influenza, CMV and Epstein-Barr virus appeared linked to several top co-occurrence clusters. No immune exposure information besides CMV serostatus was available.

On this clone itself: The antigen remains undetermined.

The primer mix had 60 Vbeta and 13 Jbeta primers. TCRdb's copy holds only in-frame clones and misses some; the assay was immunoSEQ multiplex PCR. The sample yields over 150,000 clones, about 80% seen once. The CDR3 extends over 17 amino acids. Trimming removed 10 bases from V and 3 bases from J; junction bases left unmatched: 15. Germline CDR1 is ENHRY and CDR2 is SYGVKD. Sequencing input: PBMCs. The chain combines TRBV10-3 with TRBJ2-1, with 10 bases fitting TRBD2. The sequence derives from a man younger than 35 in good health and CMV-seropositive. The CDR3 coding sequence is TGTGCCACGCGGGCTAGCGGGAGCATAGCAGACTACAATGAGCAGTTCTTC. This codes for CATRASGSIADYNEQFF.